This T cell receptor beta chain was sequenced for a study of blood T cell repertoires in COVID-19. The method was immunoSEQ multiplex PCR; TCRdb's version includes in-frame clones alone and lacks a portion of them. The sample shows about 17,000 clones, approximately 89% of them seen only once. Germline CDR1 SGHNT, CDR2 YYREEE (reference sequence). After removal of 3 bases from V and 0 bases from J, the junction contained 7 bases not matched to a gene. The CDR3 runs to 18 residues. This clone appeared once. This sequence was found in a human donor in a cohort sampled during active COVID-19. The sequencing sample was made of peripheral blood. The chain has TRBV5-4 and TRBJ2-3; 13 nucleotides agree with TRBD2. CDR3 sequence reads: CASSSGGTSGISTDTQYF. The CDR3 region has the DNA TGTGCCAGCAGCTCGGGGGGGACTAGCGGGATTAGCACAGATACGCAGTATTTT.